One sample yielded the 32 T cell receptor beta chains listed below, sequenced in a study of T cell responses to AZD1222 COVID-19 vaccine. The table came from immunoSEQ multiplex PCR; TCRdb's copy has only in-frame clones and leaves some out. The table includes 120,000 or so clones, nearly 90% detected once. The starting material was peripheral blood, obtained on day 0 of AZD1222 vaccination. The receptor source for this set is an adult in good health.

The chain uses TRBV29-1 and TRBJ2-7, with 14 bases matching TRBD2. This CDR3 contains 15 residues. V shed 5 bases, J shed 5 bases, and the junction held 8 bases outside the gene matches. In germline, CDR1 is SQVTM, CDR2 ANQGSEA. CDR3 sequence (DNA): TGCAGCGTTTGGACTAGCGGGAGGAGAGAGCACGAGCAGTACTTC. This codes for CSVWTSGRREHEQYF.

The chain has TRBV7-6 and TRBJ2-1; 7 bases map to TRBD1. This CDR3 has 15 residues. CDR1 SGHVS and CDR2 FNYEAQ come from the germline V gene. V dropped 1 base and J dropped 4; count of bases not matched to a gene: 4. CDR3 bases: TGTGCCAGCAGCTTAGATACAGGGGCGTACAATGAGCAGTTCTTC. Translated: CASSLDTGAYNEQFF.

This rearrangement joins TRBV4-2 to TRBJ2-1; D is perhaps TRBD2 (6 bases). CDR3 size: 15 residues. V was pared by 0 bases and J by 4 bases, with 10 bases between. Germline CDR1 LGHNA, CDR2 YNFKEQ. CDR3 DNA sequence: TGTGCCAGCAGCCAAGATGGGACTGGTTACAATGAGCAGTTCTTC. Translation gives CASSQDGTGYNEQFF.

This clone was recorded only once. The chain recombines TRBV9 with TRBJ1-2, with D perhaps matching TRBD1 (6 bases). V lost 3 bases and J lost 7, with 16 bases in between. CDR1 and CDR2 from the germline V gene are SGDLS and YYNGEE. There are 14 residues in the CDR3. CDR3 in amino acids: CASSDAGGDGGYTF. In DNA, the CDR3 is TGTGCCAGCAGCGATGCGGGGGGCGACGGTGGCTACACCTTC.

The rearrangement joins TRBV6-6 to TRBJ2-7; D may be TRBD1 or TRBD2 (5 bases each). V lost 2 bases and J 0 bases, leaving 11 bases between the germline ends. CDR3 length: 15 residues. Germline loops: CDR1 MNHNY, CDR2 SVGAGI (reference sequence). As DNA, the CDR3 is TGTGCCAGCAGTTACGCGACGGGGACCTCCTACGAGCAGTACTTC. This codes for CASSYATGTSYEQYF.

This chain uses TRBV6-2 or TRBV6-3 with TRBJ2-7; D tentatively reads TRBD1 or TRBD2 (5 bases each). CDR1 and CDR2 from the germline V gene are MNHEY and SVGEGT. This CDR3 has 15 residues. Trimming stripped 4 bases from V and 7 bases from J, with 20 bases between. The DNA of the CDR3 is TGTGCCAGCAGTTCCAACTCCGGGGCTTTCAGGGAGCAGTACTTC. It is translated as CASSSNSGAFREQYF.

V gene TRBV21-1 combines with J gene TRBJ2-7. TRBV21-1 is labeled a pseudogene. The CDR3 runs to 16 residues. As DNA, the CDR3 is TGTGCCAGCAACTTTCTTAGCAAAAGGGATTTGCGCGAGCAGTACTTC. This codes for CASNFLSKRDLREQYF.

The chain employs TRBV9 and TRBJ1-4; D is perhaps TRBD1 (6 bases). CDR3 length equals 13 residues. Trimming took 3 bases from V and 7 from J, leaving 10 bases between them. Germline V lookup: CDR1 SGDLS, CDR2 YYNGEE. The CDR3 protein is CASSDRVTEKLFF. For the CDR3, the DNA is TGTGCCAGCAGCGACAGGGTGACTGAAAAACTGTTTTTT.

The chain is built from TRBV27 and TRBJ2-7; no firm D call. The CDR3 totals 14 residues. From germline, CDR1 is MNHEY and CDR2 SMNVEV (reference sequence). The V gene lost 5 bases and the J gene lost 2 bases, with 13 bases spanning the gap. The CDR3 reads CASSPVGTTYEQYF. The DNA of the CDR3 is TGTGCCAGCAGTCCCGTCGGTACAACCTACGAGCAGTACTTC.

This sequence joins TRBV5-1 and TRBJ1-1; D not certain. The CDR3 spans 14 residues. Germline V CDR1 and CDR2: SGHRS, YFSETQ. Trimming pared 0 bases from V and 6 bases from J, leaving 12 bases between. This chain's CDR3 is CASSLAGSRPEAFF. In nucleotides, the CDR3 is TGCGCCAGCAGCTTGGCAGGTAGTCGCCCTGAAGCTTTCTTT. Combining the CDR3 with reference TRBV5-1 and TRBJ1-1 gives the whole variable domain KAGVTQTPRYLIKTRGQQVTLSCSPISGHRSVSWYQQTPGQGLQFLFEYFSETQRNKGNFPGRFSGRQFSNSRSEMNVSTLELGDSALYLCASSLAGSRPEAFFGQGTRLTVV.

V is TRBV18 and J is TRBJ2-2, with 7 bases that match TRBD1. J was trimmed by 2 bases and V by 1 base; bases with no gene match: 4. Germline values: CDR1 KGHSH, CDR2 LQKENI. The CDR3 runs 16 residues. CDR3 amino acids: CASSPRRDSNTGELFF. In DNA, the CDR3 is TGTGCCAGCTCACCACGCAGGGACAGCAACACCGGGGAGCTGTTTTTT.

The CDR3 loop is CASSAGGHISNEQFF. DNA of the CDR3: TGTGCCAGCAGCGCGGGCGGGCATATTAGTAATGAGCAGTTCTTC. The rearrangement joins TRBV7-3 to TRBJ2-1, with D perhaps matching TRBD2 (5 bases). This CDR3 spans 15 amino acids. V lost 5 bases to trimming and J lost 7 bases, with 18 bases between them. Germline-derived CDR1 and CDR2 are SGHTA and FQGTGA.

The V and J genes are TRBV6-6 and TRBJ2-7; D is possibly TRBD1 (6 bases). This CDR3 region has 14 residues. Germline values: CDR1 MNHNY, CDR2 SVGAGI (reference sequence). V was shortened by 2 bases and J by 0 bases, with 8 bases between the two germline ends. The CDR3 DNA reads TGTGCCAGCAGTTACGGGACACACTCCTACGAGCAGTACTTC. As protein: CASSYGTHSYEQYF.

The CDR3 sequence is CASRPRTSREQYF. The DNA of the CDR3 is TGTGCCAGTAGACCTCGGACTAGCCGCGAGCAGTACTTC. The chain carries TRBV7-2 and TRBJ2-7; 8 nucleotides line up with TRBD2. CDR1 SGHTA and CDR2 FQGNSA come from the germline V gene. The J segment lost 6 bases and the V segment lost 9 bases, leaving 10 bases of the junction unmatched. The CDR3 has 13 residues.

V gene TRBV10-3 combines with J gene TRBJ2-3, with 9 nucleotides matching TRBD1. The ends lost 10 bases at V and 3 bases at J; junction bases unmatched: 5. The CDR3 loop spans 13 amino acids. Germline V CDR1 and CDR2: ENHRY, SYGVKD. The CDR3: CATRDRETDTQYF. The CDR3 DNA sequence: TGTGCCACTCGGGACAGGGAAACAGATACGCAGTATTTT.

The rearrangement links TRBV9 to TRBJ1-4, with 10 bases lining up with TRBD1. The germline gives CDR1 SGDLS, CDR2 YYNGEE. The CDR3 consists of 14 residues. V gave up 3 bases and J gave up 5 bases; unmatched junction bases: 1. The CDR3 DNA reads TGTGCCAGCAGCGCGGACAGGGGGAATGAAAAACTGTTTTTT. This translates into CASSADRGNEKLFF. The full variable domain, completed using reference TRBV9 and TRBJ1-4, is DSGVTQTPKHLITATGQRVTLRCSPRSGDLSVYWYQQSLDQGLQFLIQYYNGEERAKGNILERFSAQQFPDLHSELNLSSLELGDSALYFCASSADRGNEKLFFGSGTQLSVL.

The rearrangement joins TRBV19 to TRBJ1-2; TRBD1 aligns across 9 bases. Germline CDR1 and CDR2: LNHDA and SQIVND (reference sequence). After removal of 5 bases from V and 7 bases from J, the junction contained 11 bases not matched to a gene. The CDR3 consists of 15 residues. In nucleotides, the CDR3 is TGTGCCAGTAGTGAGACCTTCCGGGACAGGGCTGGCTACACCTTC. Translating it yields CASSETFRDRAGYTF.

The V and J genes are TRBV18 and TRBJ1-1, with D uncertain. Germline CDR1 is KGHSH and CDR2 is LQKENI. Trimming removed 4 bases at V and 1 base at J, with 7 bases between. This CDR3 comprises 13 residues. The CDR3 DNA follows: TGTGCCAGCTCACGAGGGTCGAACACTGAAGCTTTCTTT. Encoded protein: CASSRGSNTEAFF.

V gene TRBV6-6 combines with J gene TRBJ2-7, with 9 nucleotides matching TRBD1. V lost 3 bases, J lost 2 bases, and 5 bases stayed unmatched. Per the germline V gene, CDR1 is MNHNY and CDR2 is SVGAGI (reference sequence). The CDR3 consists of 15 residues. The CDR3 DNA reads TGTGCCAGCAGTTATTTAGGACAGGGGACCTACGAGCAGTACTTC. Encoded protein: CASSYLGQGTYEQYF.

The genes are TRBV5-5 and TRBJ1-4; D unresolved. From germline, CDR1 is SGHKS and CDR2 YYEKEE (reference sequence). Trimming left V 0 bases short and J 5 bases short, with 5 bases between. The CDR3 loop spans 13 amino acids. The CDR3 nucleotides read TGTGCCAGCAGCTTGGGGGAAAATGAAAAACTGTTTTTT. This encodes CASSLGENEKLFF. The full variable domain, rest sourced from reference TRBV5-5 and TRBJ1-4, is DAGVTQSPTHLIKTRGQQVTLRCSPISGHKSVSWYQQVLGQGPQFIFQYYEKEERGRGNFPDRFSARQFPNYSSELNVNALLLGDSALYLCASSLGENEKLFFGSGTQLSVL.

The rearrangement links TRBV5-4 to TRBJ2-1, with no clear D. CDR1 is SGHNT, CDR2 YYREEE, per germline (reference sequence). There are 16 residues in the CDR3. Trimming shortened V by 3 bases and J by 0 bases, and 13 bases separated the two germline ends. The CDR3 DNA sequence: TGTGCCAGCAGCTCGAAGTCACTCACCTCCTACAATGAGCAGTTCTTC. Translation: CASSSKSLTSYNEQFF.

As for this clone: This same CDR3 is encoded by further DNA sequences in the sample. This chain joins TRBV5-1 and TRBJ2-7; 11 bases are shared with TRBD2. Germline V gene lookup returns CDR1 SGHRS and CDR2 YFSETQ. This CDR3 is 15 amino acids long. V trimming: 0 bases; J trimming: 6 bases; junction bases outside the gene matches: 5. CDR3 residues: CASSLELAGVGEQYF. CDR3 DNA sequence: TGCGCCAGCAGCTTGGAACTAGCGGGAGTAGGCGAGCAGTACTTC.

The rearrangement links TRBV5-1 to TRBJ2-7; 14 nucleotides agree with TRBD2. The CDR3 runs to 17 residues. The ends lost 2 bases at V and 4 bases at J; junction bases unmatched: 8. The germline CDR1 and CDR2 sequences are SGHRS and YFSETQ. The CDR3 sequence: CASSLTQRTSGRYEQYF. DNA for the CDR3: TGCGCCAGCAGCTTAACCCAGAGGACTAGCGGGAGGTACGAGCAGTACTTC. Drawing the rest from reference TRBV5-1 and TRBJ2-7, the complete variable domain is KAGVTQTPRYLIKTRGQQVTLSCSPISGHRSVSWYQQTPGQGLQFLFEYFSETQRNKGNFPGRFSGRQFSNSRSEMNVSTLELGDSALYLCASSLTQRTSGRYEQYFGPGTRLTVT.

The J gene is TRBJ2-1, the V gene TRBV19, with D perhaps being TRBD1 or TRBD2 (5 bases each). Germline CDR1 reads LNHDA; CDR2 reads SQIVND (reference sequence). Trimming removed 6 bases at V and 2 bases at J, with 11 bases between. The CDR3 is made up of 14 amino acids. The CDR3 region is CASSFGGTYNEQFF. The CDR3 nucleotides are TGTGCCAGTAGCTTTGGGGGAACCTACAATGAGCAGTTCTTC.

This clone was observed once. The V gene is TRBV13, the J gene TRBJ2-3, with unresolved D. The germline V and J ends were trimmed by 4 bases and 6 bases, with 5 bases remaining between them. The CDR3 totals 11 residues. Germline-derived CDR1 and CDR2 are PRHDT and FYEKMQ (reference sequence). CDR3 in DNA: TGTGCCAGCAGCTCTCAGGATACGCAGTATTTT. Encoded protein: CASSSQDTQYF.

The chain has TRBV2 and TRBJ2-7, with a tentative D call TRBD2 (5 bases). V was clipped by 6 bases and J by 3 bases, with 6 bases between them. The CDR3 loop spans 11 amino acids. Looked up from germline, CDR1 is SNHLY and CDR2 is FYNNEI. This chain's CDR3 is CASSRDYEQYF. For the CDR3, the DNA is TGTGCCAGCAGCCGGGACTACGAGCAGTACTTC.

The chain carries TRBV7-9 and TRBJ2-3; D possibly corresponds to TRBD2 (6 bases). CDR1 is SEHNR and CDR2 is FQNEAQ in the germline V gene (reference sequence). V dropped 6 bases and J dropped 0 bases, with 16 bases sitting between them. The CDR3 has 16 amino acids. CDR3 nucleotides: TGTGCCAGCAGGCCCCGGGACTTTCGTAGCACAGATACGCAGTATTTT. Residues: CASRPRDFRSTDTQYF.

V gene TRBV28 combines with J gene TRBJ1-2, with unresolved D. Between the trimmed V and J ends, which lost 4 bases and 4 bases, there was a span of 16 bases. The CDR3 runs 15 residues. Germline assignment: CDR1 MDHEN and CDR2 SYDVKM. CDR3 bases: TGTGCCAGCAGTTCTCCGAGAGGCCCTTTCTATGGCTACACCTTC. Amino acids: CASSSPRGPFYGYTF.

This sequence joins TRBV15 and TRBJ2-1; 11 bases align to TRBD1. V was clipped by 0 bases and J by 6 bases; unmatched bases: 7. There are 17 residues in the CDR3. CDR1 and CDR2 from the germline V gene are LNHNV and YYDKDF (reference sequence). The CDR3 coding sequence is TGTGCCACCAGCAGAGATTTGGGACAGGGGGGTGGCAATGAGCAGTTCTTC. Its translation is CATSRDLGQGGGNEQFF.

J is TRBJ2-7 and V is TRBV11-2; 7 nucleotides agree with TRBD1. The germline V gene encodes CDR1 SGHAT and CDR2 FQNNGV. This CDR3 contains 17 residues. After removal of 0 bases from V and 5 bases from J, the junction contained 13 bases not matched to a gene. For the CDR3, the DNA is TGTGCCAGCAGCTTAGATTATGGAGCAGGGGGTCCCAACGAGCAGTACTTC. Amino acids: CASSLDYGAGGPNEQYF.

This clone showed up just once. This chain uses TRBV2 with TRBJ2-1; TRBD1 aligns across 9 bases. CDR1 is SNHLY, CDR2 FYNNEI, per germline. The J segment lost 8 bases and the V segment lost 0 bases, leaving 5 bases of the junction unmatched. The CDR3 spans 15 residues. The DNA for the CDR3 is TGTGCCAGCAGTGAAGCCGGGACAGGGAGTCATGAGCAGTTCTTC. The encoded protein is CASSEAGTGSHEQFF. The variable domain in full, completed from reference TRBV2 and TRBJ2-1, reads EPEVTQTPSHQVTQMGQEVILRCVPISNHLYFYWYRQILGQKVEFLVSFYNNEISEKSEIFDDQFSVERPDGSNFTLKIRSTKLEDSAMYFCASSEAGTGSHEQFFGPGTRLTVL.

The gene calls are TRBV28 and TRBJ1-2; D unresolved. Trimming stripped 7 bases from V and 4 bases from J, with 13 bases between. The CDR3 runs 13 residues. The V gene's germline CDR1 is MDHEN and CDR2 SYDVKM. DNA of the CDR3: TGTGCCAGCACCCCCCCCCGCCCCTATGGCTACACCTTC. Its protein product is CASTPPRPYGYTF.